This T cell receptor (beta chain) was profiled in a study of T cells after posttransplantation cyclophosphamide. Sequencing was performed with immunoSEQ multiplex PCR; in TCRdb, only in-frame clones are kept and a portion is missing. This sample has 7,000 or so clones, each found more than once. Busulfan-fludarabine conditioning, marrow transplant, and cyclophosphamide on days +3 and +4 were administered. Judged by abundance, this clone is medium-sized (0.01 to 0.1%). The germline gives CDR1 SGHRS, CDR2 YFSETQ. V was trimmed by 4 bases and J by 2 bases, leaving 13 bases between them. This CDR3 spans 14 amino acids.

The sample was PBMCs, taken after allogeneic stem cell transplant with posttransplant cyclophosphamide. The chain uses TRBV5-1 and TRBJ2-7; D possibly corresponds to TRBD1 (6 bases). The clonotype comes from a female patient in her fifties who received an allogeneic stem cell transplant from an unrelated donor, was CMV-positive, and had acute GVHD only. Among the T cells, some may be from the graft donor. CDR3 DNA: TGCGCCAGCAGCGTTGACAGGCTCACCTACGAGCAGTACTTC. Protein sequence: CASSVDRLTYEQYF.